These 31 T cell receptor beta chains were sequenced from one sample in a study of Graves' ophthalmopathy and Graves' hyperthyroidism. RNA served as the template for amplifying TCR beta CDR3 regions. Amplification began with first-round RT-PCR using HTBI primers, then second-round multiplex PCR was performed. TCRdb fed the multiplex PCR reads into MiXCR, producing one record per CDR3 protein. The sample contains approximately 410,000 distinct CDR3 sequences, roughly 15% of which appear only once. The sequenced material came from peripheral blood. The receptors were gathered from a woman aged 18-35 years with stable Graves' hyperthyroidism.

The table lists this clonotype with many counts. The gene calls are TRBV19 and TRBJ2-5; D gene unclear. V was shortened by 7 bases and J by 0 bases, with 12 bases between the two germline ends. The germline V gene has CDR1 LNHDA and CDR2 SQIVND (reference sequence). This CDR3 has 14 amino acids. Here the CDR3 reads CASTQDGNQETQYF. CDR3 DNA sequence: TGTGCCAGTACCCAAGACGGAAACCAAGAGACCCAGTACTTC.

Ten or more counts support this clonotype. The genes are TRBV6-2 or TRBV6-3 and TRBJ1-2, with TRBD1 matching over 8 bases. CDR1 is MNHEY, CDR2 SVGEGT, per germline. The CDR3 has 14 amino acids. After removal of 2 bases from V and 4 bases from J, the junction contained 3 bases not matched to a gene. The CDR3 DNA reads TGTGCCAGCAGTTACCGGACAGGGAGCTATGGCTACACCTTC. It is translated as CASSYRTGSYGYTF.

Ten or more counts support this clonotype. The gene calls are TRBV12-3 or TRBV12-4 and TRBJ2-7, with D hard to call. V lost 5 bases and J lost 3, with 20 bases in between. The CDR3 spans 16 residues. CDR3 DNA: TGTGCCAGCAGTCCACGCCTCGGCAGTTCATACTACGAGCAGTACTTC. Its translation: CASSPRLGSSYYEQYF.

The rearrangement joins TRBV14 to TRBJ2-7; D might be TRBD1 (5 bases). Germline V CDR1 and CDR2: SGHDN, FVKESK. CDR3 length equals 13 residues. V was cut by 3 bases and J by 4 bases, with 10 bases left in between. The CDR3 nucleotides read TGTGCCAGCAGCCACAGGGTGGGGTACGAGCAGTACTTC. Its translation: CASSHRVGYEQYF.

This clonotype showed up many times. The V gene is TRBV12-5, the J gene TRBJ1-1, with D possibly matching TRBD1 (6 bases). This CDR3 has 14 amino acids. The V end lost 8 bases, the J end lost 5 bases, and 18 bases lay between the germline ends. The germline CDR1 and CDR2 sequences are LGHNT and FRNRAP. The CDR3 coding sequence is TGTGCTAGTCGTTGGGGGGCGTTTTTGACTGAAGCTTTCTTT. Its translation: CASRWGAFLTEAFF.

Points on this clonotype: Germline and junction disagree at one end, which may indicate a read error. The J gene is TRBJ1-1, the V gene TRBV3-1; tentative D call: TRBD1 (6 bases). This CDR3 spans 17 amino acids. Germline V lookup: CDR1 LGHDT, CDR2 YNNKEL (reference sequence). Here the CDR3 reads CASSTGGVGVMNTEALF. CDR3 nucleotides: TGTGCCAGCAGCACCGGGGGCGTTGGGGTCATGAACACTGAAGCTCTCTTT.

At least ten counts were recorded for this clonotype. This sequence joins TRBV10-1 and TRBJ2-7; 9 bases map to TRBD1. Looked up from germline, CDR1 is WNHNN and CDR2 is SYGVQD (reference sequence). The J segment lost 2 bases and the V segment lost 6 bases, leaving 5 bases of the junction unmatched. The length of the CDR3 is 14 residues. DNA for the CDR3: TGCGCCAGCAGCAACCGGGACAGGGCCTACGAGCAGTACTTC. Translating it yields CASSNRDRAYEQYF.

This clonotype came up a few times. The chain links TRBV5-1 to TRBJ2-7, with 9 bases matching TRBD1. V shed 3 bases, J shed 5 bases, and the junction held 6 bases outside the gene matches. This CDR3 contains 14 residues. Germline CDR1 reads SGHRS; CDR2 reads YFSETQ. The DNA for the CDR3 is TGCGCCAGCAGCTATACAGGGGGCGGCGACGAGCAGTACTTC. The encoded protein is CASSYTGGGDEQYF.

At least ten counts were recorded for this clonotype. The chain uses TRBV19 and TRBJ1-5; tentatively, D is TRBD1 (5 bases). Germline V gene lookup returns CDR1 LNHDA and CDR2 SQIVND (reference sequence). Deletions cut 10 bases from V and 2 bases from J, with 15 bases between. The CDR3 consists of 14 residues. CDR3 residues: CATGGRDGNQPQHF. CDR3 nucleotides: TGTGCCACAGGTGGGAGGGACGGCAATCAGCCCCAGCATTTT.

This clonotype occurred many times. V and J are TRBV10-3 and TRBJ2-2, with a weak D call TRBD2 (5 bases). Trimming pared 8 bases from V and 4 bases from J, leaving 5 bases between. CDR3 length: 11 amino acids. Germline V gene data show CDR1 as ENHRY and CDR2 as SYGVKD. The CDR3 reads CAIGGTGELFF. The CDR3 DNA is TGTGCCATCGGAGGCACCGGGGAGCTGTTTTTT.

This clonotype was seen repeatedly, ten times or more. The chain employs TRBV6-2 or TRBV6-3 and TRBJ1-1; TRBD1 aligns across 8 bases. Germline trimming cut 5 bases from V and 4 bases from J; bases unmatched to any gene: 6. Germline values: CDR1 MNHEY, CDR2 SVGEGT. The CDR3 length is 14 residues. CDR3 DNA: TGTGCCAGCAGTCGACCCACAGGGGGCACTGAAGCTTTCTTT. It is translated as CASSRPTGGTEAFF.

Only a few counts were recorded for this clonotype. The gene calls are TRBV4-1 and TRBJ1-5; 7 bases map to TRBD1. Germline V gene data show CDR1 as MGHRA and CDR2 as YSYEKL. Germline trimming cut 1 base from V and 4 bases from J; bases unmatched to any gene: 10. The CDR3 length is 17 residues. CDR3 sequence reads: CASSQAPGQAPNQPQHF. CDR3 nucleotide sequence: TGCGCCAGCAGCCAAGCACCCGGACAGGCACCTAATCAGCCCCAGCATTTT.

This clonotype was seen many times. The CDR3 DNA reads TGTGCCAGCAGCCCCAAGGGACAGGGGAATTCACCCCTCCACTTT. Amino acids: CASSPKGQGNSPLHF. The rearrangement joins TRBV6-2 or TRBV6-3 to TRBJ1-6, with 10 nucleotides matching TRBD1. CDR1 and CDR2 (germline): MNHEY, SVGEGT. The CDR3 has 15 amino acids. V lost 6 bases, J lost 7 bases, and 6 bases stayed unmatched.

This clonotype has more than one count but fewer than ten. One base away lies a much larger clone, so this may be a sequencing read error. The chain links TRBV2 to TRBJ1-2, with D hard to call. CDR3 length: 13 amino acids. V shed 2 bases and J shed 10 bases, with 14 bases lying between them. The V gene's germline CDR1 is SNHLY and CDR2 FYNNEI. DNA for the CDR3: TGTGCCAGCAGTGAATGGAGGGAAGGATTCTACACCTTC. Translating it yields CASSEWREGFYTF.

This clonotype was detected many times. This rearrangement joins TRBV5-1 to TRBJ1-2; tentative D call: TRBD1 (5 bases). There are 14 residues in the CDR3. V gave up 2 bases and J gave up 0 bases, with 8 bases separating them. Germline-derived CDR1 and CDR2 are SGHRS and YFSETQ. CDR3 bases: TGCGCCAGCAGCTTCGACAGCCCTAACTATGGCTACACCTTC. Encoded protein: CASSFDSPNYGYTF.

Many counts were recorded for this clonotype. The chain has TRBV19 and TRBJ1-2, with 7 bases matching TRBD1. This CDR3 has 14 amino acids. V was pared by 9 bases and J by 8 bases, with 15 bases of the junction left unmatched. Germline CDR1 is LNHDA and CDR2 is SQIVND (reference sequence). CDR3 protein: CASAPSRGISGYTF. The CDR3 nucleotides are TGTGCCAGCGCCCCCAGCAGGGGGATAAGCGGCTACACCTTC.

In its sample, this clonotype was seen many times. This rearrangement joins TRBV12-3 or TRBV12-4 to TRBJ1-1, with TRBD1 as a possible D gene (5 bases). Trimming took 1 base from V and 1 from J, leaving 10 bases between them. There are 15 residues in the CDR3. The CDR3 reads CASSLDWQGNTEAFF. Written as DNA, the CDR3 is TGTGCCAGCAGTTTAGACTGGCAGGGGAACACTGAAGCTTTCTTT.

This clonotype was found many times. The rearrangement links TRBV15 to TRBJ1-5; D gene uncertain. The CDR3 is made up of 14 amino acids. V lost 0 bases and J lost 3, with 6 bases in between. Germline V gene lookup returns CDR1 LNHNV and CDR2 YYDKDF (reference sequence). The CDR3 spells CATSRDPLNQPQHF. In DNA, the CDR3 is TGTGCCACCAGCAGAGATCCCCTCAATCAGCCCCAGCATTTT.

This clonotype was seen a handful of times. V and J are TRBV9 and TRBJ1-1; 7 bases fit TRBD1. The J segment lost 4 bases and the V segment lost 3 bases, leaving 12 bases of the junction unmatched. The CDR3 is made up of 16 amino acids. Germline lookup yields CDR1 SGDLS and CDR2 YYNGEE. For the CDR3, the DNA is TGTGCCAGCAGCGGAAACAGGGGCCGCATGGGCACTGAAGCTTTCTTT. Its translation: CASSGNRGRMGTEAFF.

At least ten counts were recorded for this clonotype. The CDR3 protein is CASSPNGMTQETQYF. Written as DNA, the CDR3 is TGTGCCAGCTCACCTAACGGGATGACCCAAGAGACCCAGTACTTC. The chain employs TRBV18 and TRBJ2-5; maybe TRBD2 (5 bases). Per germline, CDR1 KGHSH and CDR2 LQKENI. This CDR3 has 15 residues. V lost 3 bases to trimming and J lost 1 base, with 12 bases between them.

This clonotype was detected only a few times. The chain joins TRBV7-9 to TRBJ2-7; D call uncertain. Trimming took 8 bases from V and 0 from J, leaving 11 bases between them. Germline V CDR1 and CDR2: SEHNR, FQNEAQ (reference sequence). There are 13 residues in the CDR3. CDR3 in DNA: TGTGCCAGCGGGCCAGTAAACTCCTACGAGCAGTACTTC. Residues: CASGPVNSYEQYF.

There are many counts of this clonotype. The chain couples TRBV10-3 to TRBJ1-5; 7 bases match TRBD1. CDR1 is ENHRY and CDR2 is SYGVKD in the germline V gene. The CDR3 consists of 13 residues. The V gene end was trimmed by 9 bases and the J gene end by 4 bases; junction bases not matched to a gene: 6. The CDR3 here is CAIGGTANQPQHF. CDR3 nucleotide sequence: TGTGCCATAGGGGGGACAGCTAATCAGCCCCAGCATTTT.

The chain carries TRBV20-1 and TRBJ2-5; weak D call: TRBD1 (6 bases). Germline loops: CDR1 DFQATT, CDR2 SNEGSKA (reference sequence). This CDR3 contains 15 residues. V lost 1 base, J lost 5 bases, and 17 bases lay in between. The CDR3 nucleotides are TGCAGTGCTAGAGGATTTAACAGGGATGTTGAGACCCAGTACTTC. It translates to CSARGFNRDVETQYF.

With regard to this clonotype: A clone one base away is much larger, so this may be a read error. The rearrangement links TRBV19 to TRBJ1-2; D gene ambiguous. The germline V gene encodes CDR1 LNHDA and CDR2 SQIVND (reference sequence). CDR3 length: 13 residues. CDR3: CAGSIGVNYGYTF. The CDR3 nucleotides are TGTGCCGGTAGTATCGGGGTTAACTATGGCTACACCTTC.

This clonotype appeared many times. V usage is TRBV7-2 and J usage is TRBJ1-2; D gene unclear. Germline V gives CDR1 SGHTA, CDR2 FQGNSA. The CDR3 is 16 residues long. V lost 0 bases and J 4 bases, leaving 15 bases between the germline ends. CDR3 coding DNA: TGTGCCAGCAGCTTAGCAGACACCACCACGGTCTATGGCTACACCTTC. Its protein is CASSLADTTTVYGYTF.

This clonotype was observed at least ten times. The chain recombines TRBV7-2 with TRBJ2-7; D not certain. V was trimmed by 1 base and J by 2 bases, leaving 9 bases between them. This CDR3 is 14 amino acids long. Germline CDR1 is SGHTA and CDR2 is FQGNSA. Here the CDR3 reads CASSLEGYTYEQYF. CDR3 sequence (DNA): TGTGCCAGCAGCTTAGAGGGCTACACCTACGAGCAGTACTTC.

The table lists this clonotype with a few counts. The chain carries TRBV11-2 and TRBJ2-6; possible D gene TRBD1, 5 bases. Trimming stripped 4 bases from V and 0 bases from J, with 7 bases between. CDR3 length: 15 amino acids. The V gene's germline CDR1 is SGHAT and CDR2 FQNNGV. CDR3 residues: CASSWGLSGANVLTF. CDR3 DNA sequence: TGTGCCAGCAGCTGGGGCCTCTCTGGGGCCAACGTCCTGACTTTC.

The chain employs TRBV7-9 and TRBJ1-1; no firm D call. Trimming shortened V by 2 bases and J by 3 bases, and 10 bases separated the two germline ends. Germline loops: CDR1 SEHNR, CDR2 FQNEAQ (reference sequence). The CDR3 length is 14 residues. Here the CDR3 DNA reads TGTGCCAGCAGCTTAATCGGCACCTACACTGAAGCTTTCTTT. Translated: CASSLIGTYTEAFF.

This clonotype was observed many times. CDR3 loop: CASIRTGPRWEAFF. CDR3 coding DNA: TGTGCCAGCATCCGGACAGGTCCGAGATGGGAAGCTTTCTTT. The chain recombines TRBV7-9 with TRBJ1-1; 7 bases match TRBD1. After removal of 7 bases from V and 8 bases from J, the junction contained 13 bases not matched to a gene. There are 14 residues in the CDR3. Germline V gives CDR1 SEHNR, CDR2 FQNEAQ (reference sequence).

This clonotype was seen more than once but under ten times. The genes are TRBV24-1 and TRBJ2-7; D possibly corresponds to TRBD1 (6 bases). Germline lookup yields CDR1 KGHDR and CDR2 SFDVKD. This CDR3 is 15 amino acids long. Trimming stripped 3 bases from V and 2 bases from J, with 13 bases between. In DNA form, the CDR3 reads TGTGCCACCAGTGATGGGGGCTTCGGCCCCTACGAGCAGTACTTC. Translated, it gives CATSDGGFGPYEQYF.

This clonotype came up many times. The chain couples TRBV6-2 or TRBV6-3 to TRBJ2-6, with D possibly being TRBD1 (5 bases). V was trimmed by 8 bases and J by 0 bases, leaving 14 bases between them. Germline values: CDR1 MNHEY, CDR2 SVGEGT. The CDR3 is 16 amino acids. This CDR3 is CASAHRSDSGANVLTF. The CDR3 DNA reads TGTGCCAGCGCCCACAGGTCCGACTCTGGGGCCAACGTCCTGACTTTC.